These 4 T cell receptor beta chains came from one sample sequenced in a study of blood T cell repertoires in COVID-19. Profiling relied on immunoSEQ multiplex PCR, and the TCRdb table lists in-frame clones only, not all of them. The sample contains 200,000 to 300,000 clones, approximately 86% of which appear only once. The source material was peripheral blood. These receptors all come from a human donor in a cohort sampled during active COVID-19.

The V gene is TRBV5-1, the J gene TRBJ2-5, with D unclear. The V gene lost 4 bases and the J gene lost 7 bases, with 14 bases spanning the gap. The CDR3 covers 13 residues. Per germline, CDR1 SGHRS and CDR2 YFSETQ. The CDR3 reads CASSPQPGGTQYF. In DNA form, the CDR3 reads TGCGCCAGCAGCCCTCAGCCCGGCGGGACCCAGTACTTC.

The chain combines TRBV28 with TRBJ2-5; D perhaps matches TRBD2 (5 bases). CDR3 length: 14 residues. Trimming pared 5 bases from V and 9 bases from J, leaving 19 bases between. Germline V lookup: CDR1 MDHEN, CDR2 SYDVKM. CDR3 in DNA: TGTGCCAGCAGTGAGGGTCGGTCCGGTTGGTCCCAGTACTTC. Translation gives CASSEGRSGWSQYF.

This clone appeared a single time. CDR3 amino acids: CSASGWGVTEAFF. CDR3 DNA sequence: TGCAGTGCTAGTGGTTGGGGGGTCACTGAAGCTTTCTTT. This chain links TRBV20-1 with TRBJ1-1; possibly TRBD1 for D (5 bases). The CDR3 spans 13 residues. V was pared by 3 bases and J by 4 bases, with 12 bases between. Germline CDR1 is DFQATT and CDR2 is SNEGSKA (reference sequence).

The rearrangement joins TRBV6-1 to TRBJ2-2; possibly TRBD1 for D (5 bases). This CDR3 contains 15 residues. CDR1 and CDR2 from the germline V gene are MNHNS and SASEGT. V lost 3 bases and J 3 bases, leaving 11 bases between the germline ends. The CDR3 here is CASSEQGADTGELFF. The CDR3 coding sequence is TGTGCCAGCAGTGAGCAGGGCGCGGACACCGGGGAGCTGTTTTTT.